One sample yielded the 22 T cell receptor beta chains listed below, sequenced in a study of beta chain features in type 1 diabetes (dated by TCRdb to 2017 to 2018). The paper as a whole reports these results and caveats: Type 1 diabetes patients showed a moderate but significant shortening of TCRB CDR3 length in all four CD4+ subsets.

Their target antigens are unknown. Library prep was done by the immunoSEQ multiplex PCR assay. The entire isolated RNA was reverse transcribed using the High Capacity cDNA Reverse Transcription Kit, and thus expressed TCRB transcripts were sequenced. The immuneACCESS repertoire file appears here via TCRdb, limited to in-frame rearrangements. These files lack a portion of the clones; in checked studies, under half of the deficit traces to unresolved V genes, and the cause of the others is not known. Counted in this sample were under 300,000 clones; approximately 20% of them appeared once. The ten largest clones add up to 0.025% to 0.035% of the sample. The specimen was naive CD4+ T cells from blood. Sample cell subset or site, as interpreted from the label and publication: true naive CD4+ T cells. The receptors were sampled from a woman aged 40 to 50 with type 1 diabetes.

This clone has just a few counts. The chain uses TRBV9 and TRBJ1-2, with 7 nucleotides matching TRBD1. After removal of 2 bases from V and 6 bases from J, the junction contained 4 bases not matched to a gene. The CDR3 covers 13 residues. The V gene's germline CDR1 is SGDLS and CDR2 YYNGEE. CDR3 DNA sequence: TGTGCCAGCAGCGTCCAGGGGGACAATGGCTACACCTTC. Translated, it gives CASSVQGDNGYTF.

The rearrangement links TRBV5-1 to TRBJ1-1; D uncertain. The CDR3 is made up of 14 amino acids. CDR1 is SGHRS and CDR2 is YFSETQ in the germline V gene. Trimming left V 0 bases short and J 0 bases short, with 6 bases between. CDR3 amino acids: CASSLDRVNTEAFF. As DNA, the CDR3 is TGCGCCAGCAGCTTGGACAGAGTGAACACTGAAGCTTTCTTT.

The J gene is TRBJ2-4, the V gene TRBV4-3; 8 nucleotides align to TRBD2. CDR1 and CDR2 (germline): LGHNA, YSLEER. V was clipped by 0 bases and J by 4 bases; unmatched bases: 2. The CDR3 has 15 residues. The CDR3 DNA sequence: TGCGCCAGCAGCCAAGATACGGGAGGGAAAAACATTCAGTACTTC. It is translated as CASSQDTGGKNIQYF.

CDR3 region: CASSLASGGLYNEQFF. The CDR3 region has the DNA TGTGCCAGCAGCTTGGCCAGCGGGGGGCTCTACAATGAGCAGTTCTTC. The genes are TRBV5-4 and TRBJ2-1, with 9 bases identical to TRBD2. V gave up 0 bases and J gave up 3 bases; unmatched junction bases: 4. CDR3 size: 16 residues. Germline assignment: CDR1 SGHNT and CDR2 YYREEE (reference sequence).

The sample holds a few counts of this clone. The chain has TRBV11-2 and TRBJ1-5; D gene ambiguous. Trimming left V 1 base short and J 4 bases short, with 5 bases between. Germline CDR1 SGHAT, CDR2 FQNNGV. The CDR3 is 13 residues long. For the CDR3, the DNA is TGTGCCAGCAGCTTAGGAGAAAATCAGCCCCAGCATTTT. Translating it yields CASSLGENQPQHF.

This clone was counted a few times. CDR3 protein: CASSLAGTVYNEQFF. The DNA of the CDR3 is TGTGCCAGCAGCCTAGCGGGGACCGTGTACAATGAGCAGTTCTTC. The chain combines TRBV5-4 with TRBJ2-1; TRBD2 agrees at 9 bases. The V gene end was trimmed by 4 bases and the J gene end by 4 bases; junction bases not matched to a gene: 6. This CDR3 spans 15 amino acids. Germline V gene sequence: CDR1 SGHNT, CDR2 YYREEE (reference sequence).

The sample holds a few counts of this clone. For the CDR3, the DNA is TGTGCCACCAGCAGAGATCGGGGGGCCACCGCTAACTATGGCTACACCTTC. It codes for CATSRDRGATANYGYTF. This chain links TRBV15 with TRBJ1-2, with D tentatively TRBD1 (6 bases). The CDR3 is 17 amino acids. Trimming shortened V by 0 bases and J by 0 bases, and 14 bases separated the two germline ends. Germline V gene lookup returns CDR1 LNHNV and CDR2 YYDKDF (reference sequence).

The chain uses TRBV2 and TRBJ1-1, with D tentatively TRBD1 (6 bases). This CDR3 contains 13 residues. CDR1 is SNHLY and CDR2 is FYNNEI in the germline V gene. V was shortened by 6 bases and J by 7 bases, with 15 bases between the two germline ends. The CDR3 loop is CASRIQGTIEAFF. CDR3 nucleotides: TGTGCCAGCAGGATACAGGGAACTATTGAAGCTTTCTTT.

The V call is TRBV25-1, the J call TRBJ1-4; a weak D match, TRBD1 (6 bases). V lost 6 bases and J lost 8, with 13 bases in between. Germline V gene sequence: CDR1 MGHDK, CDR2 SYGVNS. The CDR3 consists of 13 residues. CDR3 amino acids: CASRRAGEEKLFF. The CDR3 DNA is TGTGCCAGCAGGAGGGCAGGGGAAGAAAAACTGTTTTTT. The full variable domain, with the rest looked up from reference TRBV25-1 and TRBJ1-4, is EADIYQTPRYLVIGTGKKITLECSQTMGHDKMYWYQQDPGMELHLIHYSYGVNSTEKGDLSSESTVSRIRTEHFPLTLESARPSHTSQYLCASRRAGEEKLFFGSGTQLSVL.

The V and J genes are TRBV28 and TRBJ2-1; perhaps TRBD2 as D (6 bases). This CDR3 contains 13 residues. V was clipped by 5 bases and J by 14 bases, with 19 bases between them. Germline CDR1 MDHEN, CDR2 SYDVKM. CDR3 in amino acids: CASSNGSILAEFF. Here the CDR3 DNA reads TGTGCCAGCAGTAACGGGAGTATCTTGGCTGAGTTCTTC.

The V gene is TRBV28, the J gene TRBJ1-1, with D possibly matching TRBD1 (5 bases). Germline V lookup: CDR1 MDHEN, CDR2 SYDVKM. V was shortened by 5 bases and J by 10 bases, with 11 bases between the two germline ends. This CDR3 has 11 residues. The CDR3 region has the DNA TGTGCCAGCAGTCCCCCAACAGGAGCTTTCTTT. Residues: CASSPPTGAFF.

The chain recombines TRBV30 with TRBJ2-6, with 7 bases aligning to TRBD1. Germline CDR1 and CDR2: GTSNPN and SVGIG (reference sequence). The CDR3 length is 17 residues. The V segment lost 4 bases and the J segment 0 bases; nucleotides outside the gene matches: 9. CDR3 amino acids: CAWKRTGFYSGANVLTF. CDR3 nucleotide sequence: TGTGCCTGGAAGAGGACAGGATTTTACTCTGGGGCCAACGTCCTGACTTTC.

The CDR3 here is CASRESNQPQHF. The CDR3 region has the DNA TGCGCCAGCAGAGAGTCAAATCAGCCCCAGCATTTT. V and J are TRBV5-1 and TRBJ1-5; D is unclear. Deletions cut 5 bases from V and 4 bases from J, with 7 bases between. Per the germline V gene, CDR1 is SGHRS and CDR2 is YFSETQ. This CDR3 spans 12 amino acids.

In its sample, this clone was seen a few times. This chain links TRBV7-2 with TRBJ1-2; D gene ambiguous. This CDR3 has 14 amino acids. Trimming stripped 5 bases from V and 2 bases from J, with 12 bases between. Germline CDR1 reads SGHTA; CDR2 reads FQGNSA. The CDR3 DNA is TGTGCCAGCAGCCTAGACGGTGTAAACTATGGCTACACCTTC. Protein: CASSLDGVNYGYTF.

This clone was seen a handful of times. CDR3 bases: TGTGCCAGCAGCACCGAACAGCTGTCCACTGAAGCTTTCTTT. The encoded protein is CASSTEQLSTEAFF. The V call is TRBV7-9, the J call TRBJ1-1; no clear D gene. The CDR3 has 14 amino acids. The germline CDR1 and CDR2 sequences are SEHNR and FQNEAQ (reference sequence). With 5 bases removed from V and 4 bases from J, the gap between germline ends came to 14 bases.

This clone was observed a few times. This chain connects TRBV28 to TRBJ2-7, with 7 nucleotides matching TRBD1. Trimming took 4 bases from V and 3 from J; bases not matched to a gene: 6. There are 14 residues in the CDR3. Germline-derived CDR1 and CDR2 are MDHEN and SYDVKM. The CDR3 DNA follows: TGTGCCAGCAGTTCCGGGACAGTGATCTACGAGCAGTACTTC. Its protein product is CASSSGTVIYEQYF.

This rearrangement joins TRBV5-1 to TRBJ1-2, with D unclear. The CDR3 totals 14 residues. Germline lookup yields CDR1 SGHRS and CDR2 YFSETQ. Between the trimmed V and J ends, which lost 1 base and 4 bases, there was a span of 11 bases. CDR3 nucleotide sequence: TGCGCCAGCAGCTTGACAGCCGCATTCTATGGCTACACCTTC. Translating it yields CASSLTAAFYGYTF.

The chain combines TRBV19 with TRBJ2-1, with unresolved D. This CDR3 region has 14 residues. The V gene's germline CDR1 is LNHDA and CDR2 SQIVND (reference sequence). V was shortened by 6 bases and J by 4 bases, with 13 bases between the two germline ends. CDR3 sequence (DNA): TGTGCCAGTAGGCCCCGTGGCGGATACAATGAGCAGTTCTTC. Translation gives CASRPRGGYNEQFF.

This chain connects TRBV7-3 to TRBJ2-1, with 11 bases fitting TRBD2. The germline gives CDR1 SGHTA, CDR2 FQGTGA. The ends lost 4 bases at V and 10 bases at J; junction bases unmatched: 9. This CDR3 has 15 amino acids. Here the CDR3 reads CASSSSGRLRREQFF. The CDR3 bases are TGTGCCAGCAGCTCTAGCGGGAGGCTCCGCAGGGAGCAGTTCTTC.

This clone was seen a handful of times. This chain links TRBV29-1 with TRBJ2-1; TRBD1 aligns across 8 bases. Germline CDR1 reads SQVTM; CDR2 reads ANQGSEA. The CDR3 runs 14 residues. V dropped 4 bases and J dropped 0; count of bases not matched to a gene: 2. CDR3 in amino acids: CSVGTGSSYNEQFF. As DNA, the CDR3 is TGCAGCGTTGGGACAGGGAGCTCCTACAATGAGCAGTTCTTC.

Here the CDR3 reads CAWSDQGIGYGYTF. CDR3 nucleotide sequence: TGTGCCTGGAGTGACCAGGGGATAGGCTATGGCTACACCTTC. This chain links TRBV30 with TRBJ1-2, with D possibly TRBD1 on 6 matching bases. The CDR3 runs to 14 residues. V lost 1 base, J lost 4 bases, and 13 bases lay in between. From germline, CDR1 is GTSNPN and CDR2 SVGIG (reference sequence).

The rearrangement links TRBV5-4 to TRBJ1-1; 7 bases map to TRBD1. Trimming at V came to 0 bases and at J to 0 bases, leaving 5 bases not matched to a gene. This CDR3 is 16 amino acids long. Germline CDR1 and CDR2: SGHNT and YYREEE (reference sequence). The CDR3 here is CASSLDSGQMNTEAFF. Here the CDR3 DNA reads TGTGCCAGCAGCTTGGACTCGGGACAGATGAACACTGAAGCTTTCTTT.